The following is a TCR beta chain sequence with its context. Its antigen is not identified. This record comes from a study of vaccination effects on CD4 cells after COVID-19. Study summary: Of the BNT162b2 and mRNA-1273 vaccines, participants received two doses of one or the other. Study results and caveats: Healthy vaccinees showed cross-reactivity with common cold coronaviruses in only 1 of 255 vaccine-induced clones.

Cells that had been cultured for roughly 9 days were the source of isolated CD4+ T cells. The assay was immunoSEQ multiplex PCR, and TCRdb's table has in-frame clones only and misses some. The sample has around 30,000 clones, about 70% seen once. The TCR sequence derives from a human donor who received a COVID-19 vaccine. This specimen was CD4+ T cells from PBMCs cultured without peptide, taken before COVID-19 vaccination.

CDR3 in DNA: TGTGCCAGTGGCCCCAGCGGGTTCACTGGGGCCAACGTCCTGACTTTC. Residues: CASGPSGFTGANVLTF. The rearrangement joins TRBV19 to TRBJ2-6, with TRBD2 as a possible D gene (6 bases). The germline CDR1 and CDR2 sequences are LNHDA and SQIVND (reference sequence). The V gene lost 8 bases and the J gene lost 2 bases, with 16 bases spanning the gap. The CDR3 consists of 16 residues.